This T cell receptor beta chain was recovered during a study of PD-L1 blockade in urothelial cancer. As for the study in general: Atezolizumab 1,200 mg was given intravenously every 3 weeks, starting 2014. Specimens of blood held a median count of about 140,000 T cells.

Clones were read by immunoSEQ multiplex PCR, and TCRdb kept only the in-frame ones, dropping some. The sample has around 100,000 clones; around 90% are singletons. Study-level findings and limits: Pretreatment peripheral blood TCR clonality that fell below the median predicted better survival among the patients studied.

Concerning this clone: Antigen: not known.

The trim removed 4 bases at V and 3 bases at J, leaving 19 bases unmatched. Germline V gene lookup returns CDR1 SGHRS and CDR2 YFSETQ. The CDR3 loop spans 20 amino acids. Time point indicated: pretreatment peripheral blood. The patients' disease, urothelial carcinoma, was locally advanced or metastatic. The rearrangement links TRBV5-1 to TRBJ2-6, with 7 positions matching TRBD2. The TCR was taken from a man in his 60s with urothelial cancer. This specimen consisted of PBMCs, obtained around atezolizumab (anti-PD-L1) treatment. CDR3 region: CASSPRSGLVGLSGANVLTF. In nucleotides, the CDR3 is TGCGCCAGCAGCCCACGGAGTGGACTAGTAGGATTGAGTGGGGCCAACGTCCTGACTTTC.